The source of this T cell receptor beta chain is a study of T-cell reconstitution after alpha-beta-depleted transplantation in children. V trimming: 4 bases; J trimming: 7 bases; junction bases outside the gene matches: 8. The CDR3 has 14 residues. Germline CDR1 is SEHNR and CDR2 is FQNEAQ (reference sequence). Using unique molecular identifiers, the investigators prepared the TCRbeta library. TCRdb re-called the PCR reads through MiXCR, storing one row per CDR3 protein. The table lists 450,000 to 600,000 distinct CDR3 sequences, about a sixth of them singletons, with 3.3% in the top ten. This clonotype was found a few times.

Here the sequenced sample was PBMCs from the stem cell graft donor, taken from the stem cell graft. The rearrangement joins TRBV7-9 to TRBJ1-1, with 8 bases aligning to TRBD1. This receptor was identified in a human donor who donated a stem cell graft to a child with acute lymphoblastic leukemia. The CDR3 reads CASSSKDRAFEAFF. CDR3 DNA: TGTGCCAGCAGCTCGAAGGACAGGGCCTTTGAAGCTTTCTTT.